The clone carrying this TCR beta chain was detected a few times. The target antigen is unknown. These data are taken from a study of identical twins. Study results and limitations: Insertions ran lower in abundant cord blood beta clonotypes, though not in memory repertoires.

CDR1 is SGHRS and CDR2 is YFSETQ in the germline V gene. The CDR3 has 16 residues. The V end lost 4 bases, the J end lost 5 bases, and 21 bases lay between the germline ends. TCRdb re-called the 5' RACE reads through MiXCR, storing one row per CDR3 protein. In the table there are some 600,000 distinct CDR3 sequences, less than 9% of which are singletons. The same data also contributed to another study, on yellow fever vaccine responses in identical twins.

J is TRBJ1-1 and V is TRBV5-1; D is perhaps TRBD1 (5 bases). This clonotype was sampled from a woman in her late teens or twenties in good health. Sequenced sample: PBMCs. The CDR3: CASSPRPRDSGTEAFF. As DNA, the CDR3 is TGCGCCAGCAGCCCAAGACCCCGGGACTCGGGGACTGAAGCTTTCTTT.